This TCR beta chain emerged from a study of blood T cell repertoires in COVID-19. Profiled with immunoSEQ multiplex PCR; TCRdb holds only in-frame clones, not every one. The data hold approximately 70,000 clones, with 85% to 90% observed a single time. CDR1 is MNHNS, CDR2 SASEGT, per germline. This CDR3 comprises 15 residues. Trimming cost V 1 base and J 0 bases, with 8 bases left between them. The sequenced sample was peripheral blood. This clonotype was sampled from a human donor in a cohort sampled during active COVID-19. The J gene is TRBJ2-3, the V gene TRBV6-1; D ambiguous. CDR3 amino acids: CASSEGQISTDTQYF. The CDR3 nucleotides read TGTGCCAGCAGTGAAGGGCAGATTAGCACAGATACGCAGTATTTT.